Below, 26 T cell receptor beta chains from the same sample are listed, as sequenced in a study of shared clonotypes between healthy human individuals. Repertoires were generated with immunoSEQ multiplex PCR, while TCRdb's copy carries only in-frame clones and drops some. The table lists over 2 million clones, 95% of them singletons. Material: naive CD4+ T cells sorted from blood. Subset of the sample: CD45RA+ positively selected. These receptors all stem from a man between 18 and 35 years old in good health.

This clone has just one count. The chain has TRBV5-4 and TRBJ2-3; 9 nucleotides line up with TRBD2. CDR3 length: 16 residues. Germline values: CDR1 SGHNT, CDR2 YYREEE (reference sequence). J gave up 2 bases and V 6 bases, and 10 bases lay outside the gene matches. CDR3 amino acids: CASTLGLAGYTDTQYF. The CDR3 DNA follows: TGTGCCAGCACCCTGGGGCTAGCGGGGTACACAGATACGCAGTATTTT.

The rearrangement joins TRBV6-5 to TRBJ1-1, with 8 nucleotides matching TRBD1. CDR3 length: 15 amino acids. The trim removed 4 bases at V and 0 bases at J, leaving 4 bases unmatched. Germline CDR1 and CDR2: MNHEY and SVGAGI. CDR3 sequence (DNA): TGTGCCAGCAGTTCCGGACAGGGAATGAACACTGAAGCTTTCTTT. This sequence encodes CASSSGQGMNTEAFF.

The gene calls are TRBV29-1 and TRBJ1-2; no firm D call. The CDR3 covers 12 residues. Germline V gene sequence: CDR1 SQVTM, CDR2 ANQGSEA. Trimming took 6 bases from V and 5 from J, leaving 13 bases between them. This chain's CDR3 is CSVDTTSYGYTF. The CDR3 coding sequence is TGCAGCGTAGACACGACGAGTTATGGCTACACCTTC.

The chain has TRBV5-1 and TRBJ2-3; 7 bases agree with TRBD2. The CDR3 loop spans 15 amino acids. Per germline, CDR1 SGHRS and CDR2 YFSETQ. V shed 7 bases, J shed 0 bases, and the junction held 8 bases outside the gene matches. The CDR3 sequence is CASRRGSESTDTQYF. The CDR3 bases are TGCGCCAGCCGGCGGGGGAGTGAGAGCACAGATACGCAGTATTTT. The entire variable domain, with the rest obtained from reference TRBV5-1 and TRBJ2-3, is as follows: KAGVTQTPRYLIKTRGQQVTLSCSPISGHRSVSWYQQTPGQGLQFLFEYFSETQRNKGNFPGRFSGRQFSNSRSEMNVSTLELGDSALYLCASRRGSESTDTQYFGPGTRLTVL.

This chain joins TRBV20-1 and TRBJ1-1, with a possible D match to TRBD1 (6 bases). CDR3 length equals 11 residues. From germline, CDR1 is DFQATT and CDR2 SNEGSKA (reference sequence). The V gene lost 2 bases and the J gene lost 8 bases, with 9 bases spanning the gap. The chain's CDR3 is CSARITGEAFF. CDR3 bases: TGCAGTGCTAGAATCACAGGGGAAGCTTTCTTT.

The gene calls are TRBV6-1 and TRBJ1-1; D is perhaps TRBD1 (6 bases). The CDR3 runs to 14 residues. V was clipped by 2 bases and J by 5 bases, with 12 bases between them. Germline V CDR1 and CDR2: MNHNS, SASEGT. The chain's CDR3 is CASSENQGSTEAFF. The CDR3 nucleotides read TGTGCCAGCAGTGAAAACCAGGGGAGTACTGAAGCTTTCTTT.

The chain employs TRBV6-5 and TRBJ2-5, with D perhaps assigned TRBD1 or TRBD2 (5 bases each). CDR1 is MNHEY and CDR2 is SVGAGI in the germline V gene. CDR3 length equals 14 residues. With 5 bases removed from V and 1 base from J, the gap between germline ends came to 11 bases. The DNA for the CDR3 is TGTGCCAGCAGTCAGGGAGCTCTCCAAGAGACCCAGTACTTC. It is translated as CASSQGALQETQYF.

The chain joins TRBV23-1 to TRBJ2-7; 7 nucleotides line up with TRBD1. TRBV23-1 is an open reading frame whose function is uncertain. Unmatched junction bases numbered 4, after V lost 4 bases and J lost 1 base. The CDR3 has 14 amino acids. CDR3 sequence (DNA): TGCGCCAGCAGTCCGCCGGGACAGTCCTACGAGCAGTACTTC. Amino acid sequence: CASSPPGQSYEQYF.

The chain couples TRBV7-2 to TRBJ2-3; possibly TRBD1 or TRBD2 for D (5 bases each). Trimming pared 4 bases from V and 5 bases from J, leaving 13 bases between. Germline CDR1 is SGHTA and CDR2 is FQGNSA. This CDR3 has 14 residues. CDR3: CASSSDLGVDTQYF. The CDR3 bases are TGTGCCAGCAGCTCGGATCTGGGGGTAGATACGCAGTATTTT.

The chain has TRBV29-1 and TRBJ2-5, with 7 bases fitting TRBD1. CDR1 is SQVTM, CDR2 ANQGSEA, per germline. The J segment lost 5 bases and the V segment lost 5 bases, leaving 17 bases of the junction unmatched. There are 16 residues in the CDR3. CDR3 protein: CSVSLTHRGNIETQYF. CDR3 nucleotide sequence: TGCAGCGTTTCTTTAACCCACAGGGGAAATATTGAGACCCAGTACTTC.

The V gene is TRBV7-2, the J gene TRBJ1-5; perhaps TRBD1 as D (6 bases). CDR3 length: 18 residues. V lost 3 bases, J lost 0 bases, and 18 bases lay in between. Germline CDR1 reads SGHTA; CDR2 reads FQGNSA. CDR3 sequence reads: CASSLGQQFSYSNQPQHF. In DNA form, the CDR3 reads TGTGCCAGCAGCTTGGGACAACAATTTTCCTATAGCAATCAGCCCCAGCATTTT.

Note on this clone: At the DNA level, this CDR3 is encoded by other sequences in the same sample as well. The J gene is TRBJ2-5, the V gene TRBV30, with a weak D call TRBD2 (6 bases). Germline V gene sequence: CDR1 GTSNPN, CDR2 SVGIG (reference sequence). There are 13 residues in the CDR3. Deletions cut 5 bases from V and 2 bases from J, with 12 bases between. The CDR3 DNA is TGTGCCTGGCGGGGGAGGACACAAGAGACCCAGTACTTC. This sequence encodes CAWRGRTQETQYF. Full variable domain (rest looked up from reference TRBV30 and TRBJ2-5): SQTIHQWPATLVQPVGSPLSLECTVEGTSNPNLYWYRQAAGRGLQLLFYSVGIGQISSEVPQNLSASRPQDRQFILSSKKLLLSDSGFYLCAWRGRTQETQYFGPGTRLLVL.

Only one count was recorded for this clone. This chain connects TRBV4-1 to TRBJ1-1; no definite D call. The CDR3 has 11 amino acids. The ends were cut back, 3 bases at V and 6 bases at J, with 5 bases in the middle. Germline CDR1 reads MGHRA; CDR2 reads YSYEKL. The CDR3 sequence: CASSHGPEAFF. The DNA for the CDR3 is TGCGCCAGCAGCCACGGGCCTGAAGCTTTCTTT.

The chain employs TRBV4-3 and TRBJ2-1; TRBD2 matches at 8 bases. CDR3 length equals 18 residues. After removal of 0 bases from V and 2 bases from J, the junction contained 9 bases not matched to a gene. The germline CDR1 and CDR2 sequences are LGHNA and YSLEER. This chain's CDR3 is CASSQDIAAGGTYNEQFF. The CDR3 DNA follows: TGCGCCAGCAGCCAAGATATCGCGGCGGGAGGAACCTACAATGAGCAGTTCTTC.

This clone occurred many times. This sequence joins TRBV11-3 and TRBJ1-5; TRBD1 matches 7 bases. CDR3 size: 14 residues. Unmatched junction bases numbered 4, after V lost 3 bases and J lost 5 bases. The germline V gene encodes CDR1 SGHNT and CDR2 YENEEA. The CDR3 loop reads CASSFDRVHQPQHF. The CDR3, as DNA: TGTGCCAGCAGCTTCGACAGGGTACATCAGCCCCAGCATTTT.

There are a few counts of this clone. This chain joins TRBV5-1 and TRBJ1-6; D is uncertain. V lost 2 bases to trimming and J lost 9 bases, with 9 bases between them. The CDR3 loop spans 13 amino acids. In germline, CDR1 is SGHRS, CDR2 YFSETQ. In DNA, the CDR3 is TGCGCCAGCAGCTTCAGTGTTGGTTCACCCCTCCACTTT. This gives the protein CASSFSVGSPLHF.

V gene TRBV6-5 combines with J gene TRBJ2-5; D possibly corresponds to TRBD2 (5 bases). CDR1 MNHEY and CDR2 SVGAGI come from the germline V gene. Trimming took off 10 bases at V and 5 bases at J, with 17 bases between the two ends. This CDR3 is built from 13 residues. CDR3 sequence: CATLGVGTETQYF. Written as DNA, the CDR3 is TGTGCCACCCTGGGAGTAGGTACGGAGACCCAGTACTTC.

The chain links TRBV28 to TRBJ1-5; 10 bases fit TRBD1. Germline trimming cut 8 bases from V and 5 bases from J; bases unmatched to any gene: 6. The CDR3 extends over 14 amino acids. Germline loops: CDR1 MDHEN, CDR2 SYDVKM. The CDR3 reads CASCGDRGDQPQHF. Here the CDR3 DNA reads TGTGCCAGCTGCGGGGACAGGGGAGATCAGCCCCAGCATTTT.

V and J are TRBV10-3 and TRBJ2-7; D unclear. Germline CDR1 and CDR2: ENHRY and SYGVKD. This CDR3 contains 16 residues. V dropped 3 bases and J dropped 4 bases, with 19 bases sitting between them. The CDR3 bases are TGTGCCATCAGTGACACTTTGGGCAGGTTATCGTACGAGCAGTACTTC. This codes for CAISDTLGRLSYEQYF.

The chain carries TRBV4-1 and TRBJ2-5; tentative D call: TRBD2 (7 bases). Trimming stripped 1 base from V and 1 base from J, with 13 bases between. This CDR3 is built from 16 residues. The germline CDR1 and CDR2 sequences are MGHRA and YSYEKL. The CDR3 here is CASSQVRGGGQETQYF. CDR3 DNA: TGCGCCAGCAGCCAAGTTCGAGGGGGGGGCCAAGAGACCCAGTACTTC.

V and J are TRBV7-8 and TRBJ2-7, with D possibly matching TRBD2 (5 bases). Germline-derived CDR1 and CDR2 are SGHVS and FQNEAQ. This CDR3 has 14 amino acids. V was pared by 1 base and J by 1 base, with 8 bases between. This chain's CDR3 is CASSLESGSYEQYF. CDR3 sequence (DNA): TGTGCCAGCAGCTTAGAGTCGGGGTCCTACGAGCAGTACTTC.

The chain combines TRBV7-9 with TRBJ2-3; either TRBD1 or TRBD2 may supply D (6 bases each). The CDR3 contains 16 residues. V was cut by 0 bases and J by 0 bases, with 10 bases left in between. Germline CDR1 reads SEHNR; CDR2 reads FQNEAQ (reference sequence). CDR3: CASSLATGASTDTQYF. The CDR3 region has the DNA TGTGCCAGCAGCTTAGCGACGGGGGCGAGCACAGATACGCAGTATTTT.

The chain has TRBV5-6 and TRBJ1-1; TRBD1 agrees at 9 bases. This CDR3 is built from 17 residues. The germline gives CDR1 SGHDT, CDR2 YYEEEE. Trimming cost V 2 bases and J 0 bases; bases outside gene matches: 8. CDR3 loop: CASSFGTGKVMNTEAFF. CDR3 DNA sequence: TGTGCCAGCAGCTTCGGGACAGGGAAAGTGATGAACACTGAAGCTTTCTTT.

This chain joins TRBV30 and TRBJ1-5; D may be TRBD1 (6 bases). Trimming took 0 bases from V and 7 from J, leaving 13 bases between them. The CDR3 length is 14 residues. CDR1 is GTSNPN, CDR2 SVGIG, per germline (reference sequence). CDR3 DNA: TGTGCCTGGAGTGTAACGCGGGGGCGGCAGCCCCAGCATTTT. This translates into CAWSVTRGRQPQHF.

This rearrangement joins TRBV19 to TRBJ1-6, with 7 bases identical to TRBD1. The CDR3 sequence is 17 residues long. V gave up 5 bases and J gave up 7 bases; unmatched junction bases: 14. Germline lookup yields CDR1 LNHDA and CDR2 SQIVND (reference sequence). Here the CDR3 DNA reads TGTGCCAGTAGTGTCGGACAGGCCGAACTACAAAATTCACCCCTCCACTTT. Its translation: CASSVGQAELQNSPLHF.

This chain joins TRBV6-5 and TRBJ2-3; TRBD2 might be the D (6 bases). Deletions cut 8 bases from V and 2 bases from J, with 8 bases between. Germline CDR1 MNHEY, CDR2 SVGAGI. This CDR3 has 12 amino acids. The CDR3 protein is CASAGFTDTQYF. CDR3 sequence (DNA): TGTGCCAGCGCGGGGTTCACAGATACGCAGTATTTT.